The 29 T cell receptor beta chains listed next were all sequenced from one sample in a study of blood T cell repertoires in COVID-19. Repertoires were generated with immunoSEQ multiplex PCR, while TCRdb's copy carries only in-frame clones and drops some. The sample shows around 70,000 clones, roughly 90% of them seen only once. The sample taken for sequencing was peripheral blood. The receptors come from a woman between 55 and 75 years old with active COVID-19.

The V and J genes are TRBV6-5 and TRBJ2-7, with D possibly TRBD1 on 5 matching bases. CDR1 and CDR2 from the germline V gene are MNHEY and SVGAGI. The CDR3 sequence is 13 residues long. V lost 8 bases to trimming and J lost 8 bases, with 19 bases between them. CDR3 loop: CASFTSGAPKQYF. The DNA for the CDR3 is TGTGCCAGCTTTACCAGTGGGGCACCTAAGCAGTACTTC.

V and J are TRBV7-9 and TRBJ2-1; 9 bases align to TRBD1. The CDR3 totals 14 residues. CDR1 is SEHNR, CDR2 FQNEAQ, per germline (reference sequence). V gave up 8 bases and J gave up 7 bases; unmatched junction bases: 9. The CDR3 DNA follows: TGTGCCAGCTCCCGACAGGGGGAGGGAAATGAGCAGTTCTTC. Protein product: CASSRQGEGNEQFF.

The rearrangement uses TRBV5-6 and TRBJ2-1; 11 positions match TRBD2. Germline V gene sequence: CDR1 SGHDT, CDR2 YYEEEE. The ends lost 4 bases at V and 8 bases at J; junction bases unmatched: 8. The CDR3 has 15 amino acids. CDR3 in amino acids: CASSQGLAVLYEQFF. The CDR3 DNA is TGTGCCAGCAGCCAGGGACTAGCGGTCTTATATGAGCAGTTCTTC.

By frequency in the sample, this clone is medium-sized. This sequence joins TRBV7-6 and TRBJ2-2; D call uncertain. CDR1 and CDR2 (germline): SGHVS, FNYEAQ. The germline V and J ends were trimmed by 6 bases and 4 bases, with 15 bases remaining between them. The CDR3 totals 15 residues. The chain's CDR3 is CASSPAGGITGELFF. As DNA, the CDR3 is TGTGCCAGCAGTCCCGCCGGTGGTATCACCGGGGAGCTGTTTTTT.

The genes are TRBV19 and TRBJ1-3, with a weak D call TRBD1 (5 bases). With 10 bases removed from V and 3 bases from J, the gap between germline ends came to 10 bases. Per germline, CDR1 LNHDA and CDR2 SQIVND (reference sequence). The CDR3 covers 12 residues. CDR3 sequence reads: CATGTRGNTIYF. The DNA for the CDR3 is TGTGCCACAGGGACTCGTGGAAACACCATATATTTT. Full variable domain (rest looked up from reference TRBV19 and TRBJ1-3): DGGITQSPKYLFRKEGQNVTLSCEQNLNHDAMYWYRQDPGQGLRLIYYSQIVNDFQKGDIAEGYSVSREKKESFPLTVTSAQKNPTAFYLCATGTRGNTIYFGEGSWLTVV.

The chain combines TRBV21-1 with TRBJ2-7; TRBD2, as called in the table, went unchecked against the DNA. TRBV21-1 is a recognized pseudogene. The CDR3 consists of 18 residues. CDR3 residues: CASSKVSETSGRIYEQYF. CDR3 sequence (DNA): TGTGCCAGCAGCAAAGTGTCCGAGACTAGCGGGAGGATCTACGAGCAGTACTTC.

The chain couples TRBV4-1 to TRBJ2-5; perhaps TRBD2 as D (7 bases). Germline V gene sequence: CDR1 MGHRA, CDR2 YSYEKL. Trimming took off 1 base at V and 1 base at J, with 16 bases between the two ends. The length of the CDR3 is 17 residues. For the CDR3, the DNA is TGCGCCAGCAGCCAAGTGGGAGCTGCGGGGGCCCAAGAGACCCAGTACTTC. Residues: CASSQVGAAGAQETQYF.

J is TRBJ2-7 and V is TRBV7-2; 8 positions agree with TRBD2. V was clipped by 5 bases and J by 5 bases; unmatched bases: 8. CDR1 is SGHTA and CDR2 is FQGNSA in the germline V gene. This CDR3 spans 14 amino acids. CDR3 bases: TGTGCCAGCAGCCAAAGAGCGGGGGACCACGAGCAGTACTTC. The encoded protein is CASSQRAGDHEQYF.

The CDR3 sequence: CASSPARTGKLSGNTIYF. CDR3 coding DNA: TGTGCCAGCAGCCCAGCTCGGACAGGGAAACTCTCTGGAAACACCATATATTTT. The chain links TRBV6-2 or TRBV6-3 to TRBJ1-3, with 8 nucleotides matching TRBD1. CDR1 and CDR2 (germline): MNHEY, SVGEGT. The CDR3 runs to 18 residues. V was clipped by 6 bases and J by 0 bases; unmatched bases: 13.

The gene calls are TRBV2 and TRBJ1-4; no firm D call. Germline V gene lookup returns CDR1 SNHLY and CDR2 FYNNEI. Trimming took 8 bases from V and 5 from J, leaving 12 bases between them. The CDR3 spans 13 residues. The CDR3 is CASGGQKNEKLFF. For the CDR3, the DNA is TGTGCCAGCGGAGGCCAGAAAAATGAAAAACTGTTTTTT.

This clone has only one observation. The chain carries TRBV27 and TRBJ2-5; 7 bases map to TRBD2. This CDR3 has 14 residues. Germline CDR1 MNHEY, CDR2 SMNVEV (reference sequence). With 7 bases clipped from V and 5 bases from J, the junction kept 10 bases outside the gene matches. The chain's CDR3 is CASNHHGGSETQYF. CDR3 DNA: TGTGCCAGCAACCACCACGGGGGGAGCGAGACCCAGTACTTC.

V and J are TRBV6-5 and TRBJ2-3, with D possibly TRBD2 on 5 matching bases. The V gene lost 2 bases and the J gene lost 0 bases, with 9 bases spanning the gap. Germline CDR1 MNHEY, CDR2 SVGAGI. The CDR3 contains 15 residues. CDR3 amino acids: CASSYVAPSTDTQYF. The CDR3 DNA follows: TGTGCCAGCAGTTACGTAGCGCCGAGCACAGATACGCAGTATTTT.

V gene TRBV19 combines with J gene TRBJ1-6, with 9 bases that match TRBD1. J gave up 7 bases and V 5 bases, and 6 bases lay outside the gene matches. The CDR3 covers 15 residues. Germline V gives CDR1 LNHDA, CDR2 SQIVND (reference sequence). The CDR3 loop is CASSPPGQGNSPLHF. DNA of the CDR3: TGTGCCAGTAGTCCACCGGGACAGGGAAATTCACCCCTCCACTTT.

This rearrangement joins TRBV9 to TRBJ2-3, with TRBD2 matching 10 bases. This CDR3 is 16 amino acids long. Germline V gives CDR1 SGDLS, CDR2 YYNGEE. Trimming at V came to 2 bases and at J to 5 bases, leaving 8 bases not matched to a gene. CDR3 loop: CASSVTSGVGGDTQYF. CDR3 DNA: TGTGCCAGCAGCGTTACTAGCGGGGTTGGGGGAGATACGCAGTATTTT. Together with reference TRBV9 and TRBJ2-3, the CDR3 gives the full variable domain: DSGVTQTPKHLITATGQRVTLRCSPRSGDLSVYWYQQSLDQGLQFLIQYYNGEERAKGNILERFSAQQFPDLHSELNLSSLELGDSALYFCASSVTSGVGGDTQYFGPGTRLTVL.

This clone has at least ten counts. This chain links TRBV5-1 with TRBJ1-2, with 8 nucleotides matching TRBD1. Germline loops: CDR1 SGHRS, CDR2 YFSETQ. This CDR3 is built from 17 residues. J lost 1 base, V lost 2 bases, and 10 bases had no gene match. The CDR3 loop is CASSLYAGQGGNYGYTF. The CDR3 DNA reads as TGCGCCAGCAGCTTATACGCAGGACAGGGCGGTAACTATGGCTACACCTTC.

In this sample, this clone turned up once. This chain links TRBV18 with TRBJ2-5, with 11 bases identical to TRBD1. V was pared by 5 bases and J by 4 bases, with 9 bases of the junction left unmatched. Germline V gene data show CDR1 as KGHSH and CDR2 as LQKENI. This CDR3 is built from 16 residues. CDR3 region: CASSRRDRGTIETQYF. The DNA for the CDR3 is TGTGCCAGCTCAAGACGGGACAGGGGGACAATAGAGACCCAGTACTTC.

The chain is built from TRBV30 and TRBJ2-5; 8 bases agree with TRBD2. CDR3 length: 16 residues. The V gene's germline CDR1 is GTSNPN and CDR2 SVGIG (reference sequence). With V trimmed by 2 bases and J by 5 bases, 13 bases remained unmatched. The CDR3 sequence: CAWSPGTPGGGETQYF. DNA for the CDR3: TGTGCCTGGAGTCCCGGGACGCCCGGGGGGGGTGAGACCCAGTACTTC.

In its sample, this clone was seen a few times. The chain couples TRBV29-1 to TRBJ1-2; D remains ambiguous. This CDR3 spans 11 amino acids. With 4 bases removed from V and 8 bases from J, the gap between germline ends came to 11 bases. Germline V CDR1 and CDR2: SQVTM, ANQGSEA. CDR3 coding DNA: TGCAGCGTTGGGATCGGGAGAGGCTACACCTTC. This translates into CSVGIGRGYTF.

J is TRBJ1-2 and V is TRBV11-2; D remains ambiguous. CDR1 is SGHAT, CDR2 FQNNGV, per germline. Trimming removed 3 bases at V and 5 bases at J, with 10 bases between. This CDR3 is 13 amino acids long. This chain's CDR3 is CASSFRNSYGYTF. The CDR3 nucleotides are TGTGCCAGCAGCTTTAGAAACTCATATGGCTACACCTTC.

The CDR3 sequence: CASSLGAYGYTF. Written as DNA, the CDR3 is TGTGCCAGCAGTCTCGGAGCATATGGCTACACCTTC. The V and J genes are TRBV28 and TRBJ1-2; D gene ambiguous. This CDR3 has 12 residues. Trimming pared 5 bases from V and 5 bases from J, leaving 9 bases between. CDR1 MDHEN and CDR2 SYDVKM come from the germline V gene.

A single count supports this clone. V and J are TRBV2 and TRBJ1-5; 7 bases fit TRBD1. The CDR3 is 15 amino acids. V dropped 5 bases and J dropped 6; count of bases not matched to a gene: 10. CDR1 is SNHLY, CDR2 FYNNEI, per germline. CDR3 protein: CASSSDRPSLQPQHF. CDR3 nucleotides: TGTGCCAGCAGTTCGGACAGGCCCTCTCTTCAGCCCCAGCATTTT.

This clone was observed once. The CDR3 protein is CASSLRGSNQPQHF. The CDR3 coding sequence is TGTGCCAGCAGCTTAAGGGGCAGCAATCAGCCCCAGCATTTT. This chain connects TRBV5-6 to TRBJ1-5; maybe TRBD1 (5 bases). The CDR3 runs 14 residues. Germline-derived CDR1 and CDR2 are SGHDT and YYEEEE. The germline V and J ends were trimmed by 2 bases and 1 base, with 7 bases remaining between them.

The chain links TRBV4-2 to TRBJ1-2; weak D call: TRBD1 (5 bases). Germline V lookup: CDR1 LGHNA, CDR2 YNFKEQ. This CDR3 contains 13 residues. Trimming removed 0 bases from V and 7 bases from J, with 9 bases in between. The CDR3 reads CASSQDLRGGYTF. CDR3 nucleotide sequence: TGTGCCAGCAGCCAAGATCTAAGGGGTGGCTACACCTTC.

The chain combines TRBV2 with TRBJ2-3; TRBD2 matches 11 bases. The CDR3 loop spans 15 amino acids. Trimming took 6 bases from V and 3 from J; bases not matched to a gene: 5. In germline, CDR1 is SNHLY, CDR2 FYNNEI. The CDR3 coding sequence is TGTGCCAGCAGGATAGCGGGAGGGACGACAGATACGCAGTATTTT. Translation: CASRIAGGTTDTQYF.

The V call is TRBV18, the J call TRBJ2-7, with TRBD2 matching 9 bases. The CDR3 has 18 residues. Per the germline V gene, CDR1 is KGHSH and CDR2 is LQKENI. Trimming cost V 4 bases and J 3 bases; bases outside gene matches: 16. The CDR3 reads CASSRRGVSAGGDYEQYF. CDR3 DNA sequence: TGTGCCAGCTCACGACGAGGGGTCTCGGCGGGAGGGGACTACGAGCAGTACTTC. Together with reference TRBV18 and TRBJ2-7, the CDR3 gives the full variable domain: NAGVMQNPRHLVRRRGQEARLRCSPMKGHSHVYWYRQLPEEGLKFMVYLQKENIIDESGMPKERFSAEFPKEGPSILRIQQVVRGDSAAYFCASSRRGVSAGGDYEQYFGPGTRLTVT.

The CDR3 nucleotides are TGTGCCTGGAGAGAGCGGGAGAAGGGCAATGAGCAGTTCTTC. Translation gives CAWREREKGNEQFF. The chain couples TRBV30 to TRBJ2-1; 8 bases line up with TRBD2. Germline V lookup: CDR1 GTSNPN, CDR2 SVGIG (reference sequence). V gave up 3 bases and J gave up 6 bases; unmatched junction bases: 7. The CDR3 has 14 amino acids.

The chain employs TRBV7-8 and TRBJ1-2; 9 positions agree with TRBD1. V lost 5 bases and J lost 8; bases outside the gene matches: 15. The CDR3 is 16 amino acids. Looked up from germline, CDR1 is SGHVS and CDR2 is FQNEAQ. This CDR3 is CASSPAVPGQGLGYTF. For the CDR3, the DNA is TGTGCCAGCAGCCCAGCTGTTCCGGGACAGGGTCTGGGCTACACCTTC.

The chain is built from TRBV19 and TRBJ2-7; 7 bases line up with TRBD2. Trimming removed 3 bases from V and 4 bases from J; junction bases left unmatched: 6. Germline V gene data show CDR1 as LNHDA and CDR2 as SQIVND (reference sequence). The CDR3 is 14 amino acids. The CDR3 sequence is CASSIVAGEYEQYF. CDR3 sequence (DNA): TGTGCCAGTAGTATCGTGGCGGGAGAGTACGAGCAGTACTTC.

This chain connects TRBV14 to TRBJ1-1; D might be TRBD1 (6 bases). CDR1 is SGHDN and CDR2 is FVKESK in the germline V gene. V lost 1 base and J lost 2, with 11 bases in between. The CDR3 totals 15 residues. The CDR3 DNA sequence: TGTGCCAGCAGCCAAGCTGGGACAACTAACACTGAAGCTTTCTTT. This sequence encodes CASSQAGTTNTEAFF.